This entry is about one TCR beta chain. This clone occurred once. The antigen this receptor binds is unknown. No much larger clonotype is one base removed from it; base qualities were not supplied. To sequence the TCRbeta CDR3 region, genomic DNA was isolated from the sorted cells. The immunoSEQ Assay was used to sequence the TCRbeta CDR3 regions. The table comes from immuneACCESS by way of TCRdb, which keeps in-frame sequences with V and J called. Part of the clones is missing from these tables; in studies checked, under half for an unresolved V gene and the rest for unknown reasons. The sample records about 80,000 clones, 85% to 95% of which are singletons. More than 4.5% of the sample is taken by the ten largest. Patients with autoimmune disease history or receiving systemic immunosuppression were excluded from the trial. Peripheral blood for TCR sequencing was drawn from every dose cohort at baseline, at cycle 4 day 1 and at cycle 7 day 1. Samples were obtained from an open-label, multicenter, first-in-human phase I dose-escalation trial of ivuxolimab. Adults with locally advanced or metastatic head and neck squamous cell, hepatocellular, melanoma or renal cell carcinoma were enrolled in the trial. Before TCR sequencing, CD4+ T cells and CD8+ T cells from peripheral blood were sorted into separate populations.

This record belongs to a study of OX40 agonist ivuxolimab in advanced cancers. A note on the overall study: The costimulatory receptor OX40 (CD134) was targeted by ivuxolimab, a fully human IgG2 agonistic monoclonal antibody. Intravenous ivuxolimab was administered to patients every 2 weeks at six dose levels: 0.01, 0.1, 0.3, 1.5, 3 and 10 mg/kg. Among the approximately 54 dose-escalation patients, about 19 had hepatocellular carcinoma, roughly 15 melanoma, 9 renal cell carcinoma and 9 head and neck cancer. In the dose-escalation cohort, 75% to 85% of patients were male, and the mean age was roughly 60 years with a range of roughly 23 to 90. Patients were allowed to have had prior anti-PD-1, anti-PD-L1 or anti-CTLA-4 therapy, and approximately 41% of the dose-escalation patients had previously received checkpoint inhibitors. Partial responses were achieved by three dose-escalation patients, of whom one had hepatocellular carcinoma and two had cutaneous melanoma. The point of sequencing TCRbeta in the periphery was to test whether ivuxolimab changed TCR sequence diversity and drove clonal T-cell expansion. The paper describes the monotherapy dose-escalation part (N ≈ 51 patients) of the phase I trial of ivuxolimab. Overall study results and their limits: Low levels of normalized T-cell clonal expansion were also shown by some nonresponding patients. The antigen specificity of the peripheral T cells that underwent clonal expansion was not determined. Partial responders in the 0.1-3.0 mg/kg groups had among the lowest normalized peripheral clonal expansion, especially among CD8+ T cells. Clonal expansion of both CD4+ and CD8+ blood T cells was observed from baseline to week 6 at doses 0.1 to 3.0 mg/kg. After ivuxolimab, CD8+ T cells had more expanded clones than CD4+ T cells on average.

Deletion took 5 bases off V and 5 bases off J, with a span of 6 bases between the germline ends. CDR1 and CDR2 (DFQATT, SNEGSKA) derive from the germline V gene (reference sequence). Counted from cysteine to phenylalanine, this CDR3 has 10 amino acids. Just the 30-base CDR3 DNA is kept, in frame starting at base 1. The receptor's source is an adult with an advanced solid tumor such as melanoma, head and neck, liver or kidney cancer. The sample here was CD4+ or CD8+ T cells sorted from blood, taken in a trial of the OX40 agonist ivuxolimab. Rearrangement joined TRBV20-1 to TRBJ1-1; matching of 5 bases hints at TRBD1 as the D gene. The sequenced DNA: TGCAGTGCTTACAGGACTGAAGCTTTCTTT. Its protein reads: CSAYRTEAFF.